One T cell receptor beta chain is described in this entry. The data stem from a study of OX40 agonist ivuxolimab in advanced cancers. The CDR3 sequence is 15 residues long. V trimming: 2 bases; J trimming: 6 bases; junction bases outside the gene matches: 7. Germline-derived CDR1 and CDR2 are SGHAT and FQDESV (reference sequence). The repertoire was sequenced with immunoSEQ multiplex PCR; TCRdb's copy has only in-frame clones and lacks some. The repertoire holds fewer than 65,000 clones, with 90% as singletons. The specimen was CD4+ or CD8+ T cells sorted from blood, collected in a trial of the OX40 agonist ivuxolimab. This chain uses TRBV11-1 with TRBJ2-3; 8 positions match TRBD2. The TCR sequence derives from an adult with an advanced solid tumor such as melanoma, head and neck, liver or kidney cancer. DNA of the CDR3: TGTGCCAGCAGCTTATCCGGGGAGCGGGAGGATACGCAGTATTTT. Its protein product is CASSLSGEREDTQYF.